Presented here are 8 T cell receptor beta chains from one specimen sequenced in a study of T cells after yellow fever vaccination. From the 5' RACE reads, TCRdb called clonotypes with MiXCR, one entry per CDR3 protein. The table includes a few hundred thousand distinct CDR3 sequences, approximately 4% detected once. The material was PBMCs, obtained 5 days after the yellow fever booster vaccination. The source of these receptors is a man aged 18 to 30 who received the YFV17D yellow fever vaccine.

The table lists this clonotype with a few counts. The V and J genes are TRBV12-3 or TRBV12-4 and TRBJ2-2, with 12 bases matching TRBD1. J was trimmed by 6 bases and V by 4 bases; bases with no gene match: 3. The CDR3 has 15 residues. CDR3: CASSSGQGASGELFF. DNA of the CDR3: TGTGCCAGCAGTTCGGGACAGGGGGCCTCCGGGGAGCTGTTTTTT.

This clonotype was seen only a few times. The J gene is TRBJ1-1, the V gene TRBV5-1, with TRBD1 as a possible D gene (5 bases). Trimming stripped 0 bases from V and 6 bases from J, with 9 bases between. CDR3 length: 13 residues. The germline V gene encodes CDR1 SGHRS and CDR2 YFSETQ. Here the CDR3 DNA reads TGCGCCAGCAGCTTGGAAGGGACCCCTGAAGCTTTCTTT. Translation gives CASSLEGTPEAFF.

This clonotype was picked up a small number of times. The chain couples TRBV7-8 to TRBJ1-5; a weak D match, TRBD1 (6 bases). V was pared by 2 bases and J by 5 bases, with 22 bases between. This CDR3 has 18 amino acids. The germline V gene has CDR1 SGHVS and CDR2 FQNEAQ. In DNA, the CDR3 is TGTGCCAGCAGCTTAACACTCGGGGGCATAATCGAGGATCAGCCCCAGCATTTT. This translates into CASSLTLGGIIEDQPQHF.

This clonotype was detected ten times or more. This rearrangement joins TRBV29-1 to TRBJ1-6; tentatively, D is TRBD1 (6 bases). V was clipped by 6 bases and J by 14 bases, with 14 bases between them. CDR1 SQVTM and CDR2 ANQGSEA come from the germline V gene. The length of the CDR3 is 11 residues. Written as DNA, the CDR3 is TGCAGCGTCCGGACAGAGGGAACCCTCCACTTT. Its protein product is CSVRTEGTLHF.

V usage is TRBV7-9 and J usage is TRBJ1-5; D not certain. Germline values: CDR1 SEHNR, CDR2 FQNEAQ (reference sequence). V was pared by 1 base and J by 11 bases, with 12 bases between. There are 13 residues in the CDR3. CDR3 protein: CASSLVGPNAQHF. CDR3 DNA sequence: TGTGCCAGCAGCTTAGTAGGTCCCAACGCCCAGCATTTT.

This clonotype showed up just a few times. V gene TRBV9 combines with J gene TRBJ2-1; D is unresolved. This CDR3 region has 14 residues. The germline V and J ends were trimmed by 4 bases and 6 bases, with 14 bases remaining between them. The germline V gene encodes CDR1 SGDLS and CDR2 YYNGEE. The CDR3 sequence is CASSHQGRINEQFF. The DNA for the CDR3 is TGTGCCAGCAGCCATCAAGGACGGATCAATGAGCAGTTCTTC.

This clonotype was counted ten times or more. The chain couples TRBV5-1 to TRBJ2-7, with D unresolved. Germline V CDR1 and CDR2: SGHRS, YFSETQ. The CDR3 covers 13 residues. The ends were cut back, 0 bases at V and 6 bases at J, with 10 bases in the middle. CDR3 nucleotide sequence: TGCGCCAGCAGCTTGGGCACACGTGGCGAGCAGTACTTC. Its protein product is CASSLGTRGEQYF.

In this sample, this clonotype turned up a few times. The chain couples TRBV2 to TRBJ2-2; D is unresolved. This CDR3 comprises 14 residues. Germline lookup yields CDR1 SNHLY and CDR2 FYNNEI. Trimming took off 7 bases at V and 1 base at J, with 10 bases between the two ends. This CDR3 reads CASTGRRNTGELFF. The CDR3 region has the DNA TGTGCCAGCACTGGACGGAGGAACACCGGGGAGCTGTTTTTT.